The T cell receptor (beta chain) under discussion was sequenced for a study of blood T cells in healthy people across ages. With a J-beta primer mix and a sample-barcoded 5' primer, a second PCR ran roughly 6 to 12 cycles. TCRdb recomputed calls from the 5' RACE reads with MiXCR, one row per CDR3 protein. There are 800,000 or so distinct CDR3 sequences in the sample; around 25% occur only once, and approximately 4% lies in the top ten. The germline gives CDR1 MNHEY, CDR2 SMNVEV (reference sequence). The CDR3 is 14 amino acids. In terms of origin and age, donors were healthy Caucasian individuals from Russia aged about 6 to 100. General study findings and limits: Strong correlation was found linking TCR beta diversity to naive T cell percentage.

As concerns this clonotype: Its matching antigen is unknown.

The same data also contributed to another study, on T cells of mothers and their children.

The chain combines TRBV27 with TRBJ2-5; tentative D call: TRBD1 (5 bases). The end of the DNA is better explained by TRBJ2-7, so the J call may be wrong. Input material: blood. The TCR comes from a boy between 5 and 17 years old in good health. CDR3 loop: CASSTGSSSYEQYF. The CDR3 nucleotides read TGTGCCAGCAGTACAGGCTCCAGCTCCTACGAGCAGTACTTC.